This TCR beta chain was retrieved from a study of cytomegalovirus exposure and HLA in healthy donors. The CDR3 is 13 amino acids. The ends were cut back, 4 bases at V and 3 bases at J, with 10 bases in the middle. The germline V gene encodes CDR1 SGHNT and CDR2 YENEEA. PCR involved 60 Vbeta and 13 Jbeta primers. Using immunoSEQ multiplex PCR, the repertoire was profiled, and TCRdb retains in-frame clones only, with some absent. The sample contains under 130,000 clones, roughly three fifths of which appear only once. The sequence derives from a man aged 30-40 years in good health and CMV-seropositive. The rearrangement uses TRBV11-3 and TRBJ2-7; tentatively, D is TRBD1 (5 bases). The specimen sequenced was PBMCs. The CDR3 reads CASSSGPSYEQYF. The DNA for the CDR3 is TGTGCCAGCAGCTCAGGGCCAAGCTACGAGCAGTACTTC.